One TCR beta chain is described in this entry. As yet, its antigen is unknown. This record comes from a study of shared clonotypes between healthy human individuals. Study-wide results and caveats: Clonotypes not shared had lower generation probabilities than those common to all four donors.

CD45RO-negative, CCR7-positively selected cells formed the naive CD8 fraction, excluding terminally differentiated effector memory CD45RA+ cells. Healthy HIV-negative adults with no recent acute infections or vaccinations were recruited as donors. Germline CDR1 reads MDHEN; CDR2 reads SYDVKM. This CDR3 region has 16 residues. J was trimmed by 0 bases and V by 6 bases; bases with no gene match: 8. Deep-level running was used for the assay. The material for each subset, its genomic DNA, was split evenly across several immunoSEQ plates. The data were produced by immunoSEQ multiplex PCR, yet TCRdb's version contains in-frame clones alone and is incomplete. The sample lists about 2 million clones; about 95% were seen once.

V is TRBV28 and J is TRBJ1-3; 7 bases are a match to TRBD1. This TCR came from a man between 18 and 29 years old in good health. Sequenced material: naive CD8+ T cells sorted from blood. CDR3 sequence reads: CASSDLGQASGNTIYF. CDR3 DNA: TGTGCCAGCAGCGACCTCGGACAGGCCTCTGGAAACACCATATATTTT. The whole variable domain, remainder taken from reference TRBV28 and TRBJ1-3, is DVKVTQSSRYLVKRTGEKVFLECVQDMDHENMFWYRQDPGLGLRLIYFSYDVKMKEKGDIPEGYSVSREKKERFSLILESASTNQTSMYLCASSDLGQASGNTIYFGEGSWLTVV.